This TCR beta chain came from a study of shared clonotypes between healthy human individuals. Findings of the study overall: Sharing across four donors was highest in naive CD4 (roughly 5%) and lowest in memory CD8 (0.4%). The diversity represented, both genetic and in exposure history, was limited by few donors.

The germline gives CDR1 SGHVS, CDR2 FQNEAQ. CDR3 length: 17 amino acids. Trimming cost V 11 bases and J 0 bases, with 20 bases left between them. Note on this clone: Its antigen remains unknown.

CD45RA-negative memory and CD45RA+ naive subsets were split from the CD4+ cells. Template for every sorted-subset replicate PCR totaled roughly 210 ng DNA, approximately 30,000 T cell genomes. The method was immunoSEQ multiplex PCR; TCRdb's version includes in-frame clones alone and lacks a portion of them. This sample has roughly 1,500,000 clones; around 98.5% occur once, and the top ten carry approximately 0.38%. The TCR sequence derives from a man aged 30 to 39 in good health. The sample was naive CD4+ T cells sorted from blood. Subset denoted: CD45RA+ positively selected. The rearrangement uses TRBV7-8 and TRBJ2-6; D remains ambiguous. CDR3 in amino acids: CASPGQAWSSGANVLTF. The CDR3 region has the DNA TGTGCCTCCCCTGGGCAGGCCTGGAGCTCTGGGGCCAACGTCCTGACTTTC.